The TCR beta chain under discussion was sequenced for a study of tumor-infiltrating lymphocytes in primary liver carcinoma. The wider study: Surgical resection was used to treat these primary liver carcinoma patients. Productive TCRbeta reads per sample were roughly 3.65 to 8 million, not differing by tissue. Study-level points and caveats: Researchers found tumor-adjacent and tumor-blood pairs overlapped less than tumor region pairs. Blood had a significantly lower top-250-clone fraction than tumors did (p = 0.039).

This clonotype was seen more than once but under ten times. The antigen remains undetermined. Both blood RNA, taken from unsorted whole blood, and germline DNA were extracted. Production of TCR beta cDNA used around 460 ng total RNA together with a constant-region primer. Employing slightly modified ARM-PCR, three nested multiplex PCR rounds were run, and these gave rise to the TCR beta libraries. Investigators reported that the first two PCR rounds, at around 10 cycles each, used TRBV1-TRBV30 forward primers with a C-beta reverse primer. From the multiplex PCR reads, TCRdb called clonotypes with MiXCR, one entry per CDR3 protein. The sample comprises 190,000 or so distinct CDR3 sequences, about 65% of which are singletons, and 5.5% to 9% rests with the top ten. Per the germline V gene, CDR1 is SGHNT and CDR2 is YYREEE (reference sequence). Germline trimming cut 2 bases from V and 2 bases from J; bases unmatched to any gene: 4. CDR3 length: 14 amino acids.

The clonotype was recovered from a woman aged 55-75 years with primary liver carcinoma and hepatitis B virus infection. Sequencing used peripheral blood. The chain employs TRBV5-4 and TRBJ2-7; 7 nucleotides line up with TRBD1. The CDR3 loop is CASSFRTGTYEQYF. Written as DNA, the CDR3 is TGTGCCAGCAGCTTTAGGACAGGAACCTACGAGCAGTACTTC.